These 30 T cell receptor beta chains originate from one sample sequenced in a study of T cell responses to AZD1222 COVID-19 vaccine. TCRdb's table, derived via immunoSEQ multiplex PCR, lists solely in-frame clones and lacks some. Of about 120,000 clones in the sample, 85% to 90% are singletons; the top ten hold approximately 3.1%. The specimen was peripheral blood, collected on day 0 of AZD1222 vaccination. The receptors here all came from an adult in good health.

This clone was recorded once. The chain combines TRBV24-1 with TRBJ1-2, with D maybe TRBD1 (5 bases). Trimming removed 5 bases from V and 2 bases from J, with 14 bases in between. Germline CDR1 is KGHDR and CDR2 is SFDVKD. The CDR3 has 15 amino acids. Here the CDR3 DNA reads TGTGCCACCAGTGCCCCCAGGGCCGGGAACTATGGCTACACCTTC. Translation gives CATSAPRAGNYGYTF.

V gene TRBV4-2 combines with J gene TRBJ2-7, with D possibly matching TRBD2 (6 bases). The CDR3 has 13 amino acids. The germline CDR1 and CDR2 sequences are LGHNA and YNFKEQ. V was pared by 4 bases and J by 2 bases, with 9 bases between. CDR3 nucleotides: TGTGCCAGCAGCCTGGAGGGCCCCTACGAGCAGTACTTC. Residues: CASSLEGPYEQYF.

CDR3 in amino acids: CASSPSGPENTEAFF. The CDR3, as DNA: TGTGCCAGCAGTCCATCGGGACCGGAGAACACTGAAGCTTTCTTT. This chain connects TRBV27 to TRBJ1-1, with D maybe TRBD1 (5 bases). Germline CDR1 is MNHEY and CDR2 is SMNVEV (reference sequence). CDR3 length: 15 amino acids. V lost 5 bases to trimming and J lost 1 base, with 14 bases between them.

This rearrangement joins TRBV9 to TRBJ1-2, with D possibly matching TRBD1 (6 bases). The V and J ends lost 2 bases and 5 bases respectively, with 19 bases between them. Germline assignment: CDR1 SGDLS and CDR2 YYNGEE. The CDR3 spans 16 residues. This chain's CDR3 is CASSVTPGGQMYGYTF. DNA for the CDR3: TGTGCCAGCAGCGTCACTCCGGGGGGACAAATGTATGGCTACACCTTC.

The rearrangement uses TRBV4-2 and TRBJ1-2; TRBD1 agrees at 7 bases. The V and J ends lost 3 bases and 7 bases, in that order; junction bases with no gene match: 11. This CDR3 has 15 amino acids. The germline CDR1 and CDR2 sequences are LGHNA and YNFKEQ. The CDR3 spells CASSQAERQGIGYTF. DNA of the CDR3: TGTGCCAGCAGCCAGGCGGAGCGACAGGGTATTGGCTACACCTTC.

CDR3 loop: CASSLGTISNTGELFF. CDR3 nucleotides: TGTGCCAGCAGCCTTGGAACTATAAGTAACACCGGGGAGCTGTTTTTT. The V gene is TRBV3-1 (or the pseudogene TRBV3-2), the J gene TRBJ2-2; D is uncertain. The CDR3 spans 16 residues. Germline-derived CDR1 and CDR2 are LGHDT and YNNKEL (reference sequence). The V end lost 4 bases, the J end lost 2 bases, and 14 bases lay between the germline ends.

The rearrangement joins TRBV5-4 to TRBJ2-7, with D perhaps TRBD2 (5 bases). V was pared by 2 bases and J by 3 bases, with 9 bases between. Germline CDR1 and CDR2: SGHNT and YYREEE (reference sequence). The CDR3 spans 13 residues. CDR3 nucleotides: TGTGCCAGCAGCTTCCCCGAGGGCTACGAGCAGTACTTC. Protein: CASSFPEGYEQYF. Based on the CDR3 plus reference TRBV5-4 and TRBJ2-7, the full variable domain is ETGVTQSPTHLIKTRGQQVTLRCSSQSGHNTVSWYQQALGQGPQFIFQYYREEENGRGNFPPRFSGLQFPNYSSELNVNALELDDSALYLCASSFPEGYEQYFGPGTRLTVT.

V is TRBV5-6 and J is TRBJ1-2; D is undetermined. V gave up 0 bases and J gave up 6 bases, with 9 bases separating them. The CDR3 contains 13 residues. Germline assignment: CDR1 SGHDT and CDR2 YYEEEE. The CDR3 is CASSLGQTNGYTF. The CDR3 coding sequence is TGTGCCAGCAGCTTGGGGCAGACCAATGGCTACACCTTC. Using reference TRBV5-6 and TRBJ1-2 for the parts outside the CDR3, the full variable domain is DAGVTQSPTHLIKTRGQQVTLRCSPKSGHDTVSWYQQALGQGPQFIFQYYEEEERQRGNFPDRFSGHQFPNYSSELNVNALLLGDSALYLCASSLGQTNGYTFGSGTRLTVV.

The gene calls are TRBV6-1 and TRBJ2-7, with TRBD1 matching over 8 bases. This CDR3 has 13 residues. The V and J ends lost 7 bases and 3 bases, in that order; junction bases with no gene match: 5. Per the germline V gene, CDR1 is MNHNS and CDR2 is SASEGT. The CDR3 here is CASNRDRSYEQYF. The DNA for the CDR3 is TGTGCCAGCAATAGGGACAGGAGCTACGAGCAGTACTTC.

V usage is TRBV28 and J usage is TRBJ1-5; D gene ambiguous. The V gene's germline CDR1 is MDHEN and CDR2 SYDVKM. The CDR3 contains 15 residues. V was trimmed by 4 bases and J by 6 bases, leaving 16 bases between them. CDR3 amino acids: CASSSAVIRGQPQHF. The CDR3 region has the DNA TGTGCCAGCAGTTCCGCAGTAATTCGGGGTCAGCCCCAGCATTTT.

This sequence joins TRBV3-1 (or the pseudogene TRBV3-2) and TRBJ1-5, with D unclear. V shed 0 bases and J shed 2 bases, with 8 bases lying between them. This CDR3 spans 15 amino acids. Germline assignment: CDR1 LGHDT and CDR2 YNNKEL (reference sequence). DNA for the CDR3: TGTGCCAGCAGCCAAGATTTACTTGGCAATCAGCCCCAGCATTTT. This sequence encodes CASSQDLLGNQPQHF.

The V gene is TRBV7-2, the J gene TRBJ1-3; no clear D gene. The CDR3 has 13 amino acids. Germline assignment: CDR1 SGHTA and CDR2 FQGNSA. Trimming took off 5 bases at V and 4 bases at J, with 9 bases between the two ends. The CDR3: CASSVTHGNTIYF. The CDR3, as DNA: TGTGCCAGCAGCGTAACACACGGAAACACCATATATTTT.

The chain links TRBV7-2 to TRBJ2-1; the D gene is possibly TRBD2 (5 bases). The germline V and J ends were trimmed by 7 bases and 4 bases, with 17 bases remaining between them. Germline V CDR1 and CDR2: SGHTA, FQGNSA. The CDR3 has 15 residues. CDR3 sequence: CASTHGERDYNEQFF. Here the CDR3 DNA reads TGTGCCAGCACCCACGGGGAGCGAGATTACAATGAGCAGTTCTTC.

The CDR3 nucleotides read TGTGCCAGCAGTTACCCCGCCACTGAAGCTTTCTTT. It yields the protein CASSYPATEAFF. The chain combines TRBV6-7 with TRBJ1-1, with no clear D. TRBV6-7 is noted as an ORF with a role that remains uncertain. The V gene lost 2 bases and the J gene lost 4 bases, with 5 bases spanning the gap. The CDR3 loop spans 12 amino acids.

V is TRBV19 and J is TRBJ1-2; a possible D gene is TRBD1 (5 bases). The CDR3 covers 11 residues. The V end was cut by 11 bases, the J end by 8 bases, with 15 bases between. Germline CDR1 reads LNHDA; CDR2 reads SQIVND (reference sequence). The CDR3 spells CALQRGEGYTF. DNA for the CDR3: TGTGCCCTTCAGAGAGGGGAAGGCTACACCTTC. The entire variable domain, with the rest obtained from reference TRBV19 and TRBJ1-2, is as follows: DGGITQSPKYLFRKEGQNVTLSCEQNLNHDAMYWYRQDPGQGLRLIYYSQIVNDFQKGDIAEGYSVSREKKESFPLTVTSAQKNPTAFYLCALQRGEGYTFGSGTRLTVV.

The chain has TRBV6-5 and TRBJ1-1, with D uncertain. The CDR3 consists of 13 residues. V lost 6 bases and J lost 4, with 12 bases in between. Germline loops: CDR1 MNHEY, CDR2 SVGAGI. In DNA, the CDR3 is TGTGCCAGCAGACACGGACGGGGCACTGAAGCTTTCTTT. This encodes CASRHGRGTEAFF.

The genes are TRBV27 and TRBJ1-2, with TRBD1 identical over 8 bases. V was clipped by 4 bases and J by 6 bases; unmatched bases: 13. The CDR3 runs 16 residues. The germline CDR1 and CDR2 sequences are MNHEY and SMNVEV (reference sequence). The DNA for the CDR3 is TGTGCCAGCAGTTCGTCACCGGGACAGGAGTTCCATGGCTACACCTTC. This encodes CASSSSPGQEFHGYTF.

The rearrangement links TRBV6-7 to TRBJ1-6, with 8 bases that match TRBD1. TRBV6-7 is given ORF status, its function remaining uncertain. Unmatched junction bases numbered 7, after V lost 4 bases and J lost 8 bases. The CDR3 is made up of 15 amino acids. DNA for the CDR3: TGTGCCAGCAGTTCCGGGACAGGTATAGATTCACCCCTCCACTTT. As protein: CASSSGTGIDSPLHF.

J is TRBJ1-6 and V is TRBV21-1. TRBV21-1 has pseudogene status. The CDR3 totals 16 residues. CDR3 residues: CASSKEVGGDNSPLHF. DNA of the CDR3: TGTGCCAGCAGCAAAGAGGTGGGCGGGGATAATTCACCCCTCCACTTT.

The CDR3 bases are TGTGTCAGAAGCTTATCCCCTCCCCGGATCTATAATTCACCCCTCCACTTT. Translated, it gives CVRSLSPPRIYNSPLHF. The chain employs TRBV7-5 and TRBJ1-6. TRBV7-5 is deemed a pseudogene. The CDR3 sequence is 17 residues long.

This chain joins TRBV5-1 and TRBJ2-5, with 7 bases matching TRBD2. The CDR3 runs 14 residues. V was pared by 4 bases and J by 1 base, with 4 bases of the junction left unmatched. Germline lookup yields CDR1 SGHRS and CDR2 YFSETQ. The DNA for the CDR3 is TGCGCCAGCAGCCCGGGGACTACCCAAGAGACCCAGTACTTC. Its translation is CASSPGTTQETQYF.

The CDR3 DNA reads TGTGCCACCGAGTCGTCGGATCAGCCCCAGCATTTT. This translates into CATESSDQPQHF. The rearrangement links TRBV28 to TRBJ1-5; D gene uncertain. CDR3 length equals 12 residues. V shed 10 bases and J shed 5 bases, with 12 bases lying between them. Germline values: CDR1 MDHEN, CDR2 SYDVKM.

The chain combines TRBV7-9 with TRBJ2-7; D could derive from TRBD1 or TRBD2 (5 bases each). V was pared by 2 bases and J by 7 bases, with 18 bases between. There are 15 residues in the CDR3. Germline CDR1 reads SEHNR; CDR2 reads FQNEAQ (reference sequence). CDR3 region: CASSLPGTASQEQYF. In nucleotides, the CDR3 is TGTGCCAGCAGCTTACCCGGGACGGCTTCGCAGGAGCAGTACTTC.

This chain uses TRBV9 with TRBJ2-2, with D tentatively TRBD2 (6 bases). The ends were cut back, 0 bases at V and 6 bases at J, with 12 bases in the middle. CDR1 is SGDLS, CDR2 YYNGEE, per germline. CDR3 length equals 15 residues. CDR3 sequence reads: CASSVGAGSAGELFF. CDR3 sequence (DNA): TGTGCCAGCAGCGTAGGGGCGGGATCGGCCGGGGAGCTGTTTTTT.

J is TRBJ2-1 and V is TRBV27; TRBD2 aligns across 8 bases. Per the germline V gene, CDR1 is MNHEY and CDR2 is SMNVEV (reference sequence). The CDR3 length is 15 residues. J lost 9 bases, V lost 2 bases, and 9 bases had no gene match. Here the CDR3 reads CASSLAGSGRGEQFF. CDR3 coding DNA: TGTGCCAGCAGTTTAGCGGGGAGCGGGAGAGGTGAGCAGTTCTTC.

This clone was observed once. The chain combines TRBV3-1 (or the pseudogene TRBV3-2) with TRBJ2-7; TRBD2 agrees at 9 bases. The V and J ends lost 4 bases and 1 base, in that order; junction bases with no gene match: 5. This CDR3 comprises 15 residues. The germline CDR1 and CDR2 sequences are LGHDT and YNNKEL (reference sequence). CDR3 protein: CASSRRLAASYEQYF. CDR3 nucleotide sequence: TGTGCCAGCAGCCGAAGACTAGCGGCTTCCTACGAGCAGTACTTC.

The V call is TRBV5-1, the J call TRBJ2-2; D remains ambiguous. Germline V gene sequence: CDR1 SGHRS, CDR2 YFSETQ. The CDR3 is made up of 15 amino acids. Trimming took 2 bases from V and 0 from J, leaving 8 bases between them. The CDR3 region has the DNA TGCGCCAGCAGCTTCCGCGGAGCGAACACCGGGGAGCTGTTTTTT. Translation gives CASSFRGANTGELFF.

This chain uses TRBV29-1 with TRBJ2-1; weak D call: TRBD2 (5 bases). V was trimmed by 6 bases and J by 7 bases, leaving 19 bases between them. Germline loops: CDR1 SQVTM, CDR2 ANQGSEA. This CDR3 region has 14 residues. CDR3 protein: CSVVTRGSKNEQFF. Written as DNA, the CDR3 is TGCAGCGTGGTAACCCGAGGGAGTAAAAATGAGCAGTTCTTC.

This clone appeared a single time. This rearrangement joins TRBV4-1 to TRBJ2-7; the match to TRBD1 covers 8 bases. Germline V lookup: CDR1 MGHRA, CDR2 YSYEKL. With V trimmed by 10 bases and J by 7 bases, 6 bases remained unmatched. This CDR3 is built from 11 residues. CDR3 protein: CATGTGKEQYF. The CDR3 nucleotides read TGCGCCACCGGGACAGGCAAAGAGCAGTACTTC.

Here the CDR3 DNA reads TGTGCCAGCAGCTTGGACCGGGCCCGAACCTACGAGCAGTACTTC. Amino acid sequence: CASSLDRARTYEQYF. This rearrangement joins TRBV5-4 to TRBJ2-7; D is unclear. The ends were cut back, 0 bases at V and 2 bases at J, with 12 bases in the middle. CDR3 size: 15 residues. Germline loops: CDR1 SGHNT, CDR2 YYREEE (reference sequence).